This T cell receptor beta chain stems from a study of technical replicates of blood from several donors. Method: immunoSEQ multiplex PCR; TCRdb's copy keeps in-frame clones and lacks some. Of 50,000 to 70,000 clones detected, 86% appear once; the ten largest clones hold over 4.5%. This CDR3 is 13 amino acids long. Germline V gene sequence: CDR1 SGHRS, CDR2 YFSETQ. Trimming shortened V by 5 bases and J by 3 bases, and 12 bases separated the two germline ends. The J gene is TRBJ2-7, the V gene TRBV5-1, with D maybe TRBD1 (6 bases). This sequence was found in a human donor in good health. Some clones in this sample may be carry-over from other donors' samples. Material: PBMCs. The CDR3 loop is CASRRTGFYEQYF. In nucleotides, the CDR3 is TGCGCCAGCAGGCGTACAGGGTTCTACGAGCAGTACTTC.